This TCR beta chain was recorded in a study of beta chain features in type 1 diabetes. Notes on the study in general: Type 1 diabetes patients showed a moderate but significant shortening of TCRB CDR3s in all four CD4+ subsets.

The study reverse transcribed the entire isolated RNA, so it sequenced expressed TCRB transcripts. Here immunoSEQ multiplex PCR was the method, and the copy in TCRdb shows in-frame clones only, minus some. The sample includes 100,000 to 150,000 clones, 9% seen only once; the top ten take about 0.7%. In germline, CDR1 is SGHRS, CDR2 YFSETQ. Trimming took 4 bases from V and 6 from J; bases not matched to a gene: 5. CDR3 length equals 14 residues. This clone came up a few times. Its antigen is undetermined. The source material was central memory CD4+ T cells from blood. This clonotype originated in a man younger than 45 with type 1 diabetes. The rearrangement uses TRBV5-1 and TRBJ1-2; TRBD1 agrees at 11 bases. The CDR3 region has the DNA TGCGCCAGCAGCCCCCGGACAGGGGGCGATGGCTACACCTTC. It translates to CASSPRTGGDGYTF. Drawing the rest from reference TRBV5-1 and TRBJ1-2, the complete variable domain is KAGVTQTPRYLIKTRGQQVTLSCSPISGHRSVSWYQQTPGQGLQFLFEYFSETQRNKGNFPGRFSGRQFSNSRSEMNVSTLELGDSALYLCASSPRTGGDGYTFGSGTRLTVV.